This T cell receptor (beta chain) was identified in a study of blood T cell repertoires in COVID-19. At the level of the study: Samples taken during acute and convalescent COVID-19 were collected in the United States, Italy and Spain.

Study members were between about 18 and 100 years old and lived in some 22 US regions. This clone came up a few times. Libraries were prepared by immunoSEQ multiplex PCR; TCRdb keeps only in-frame clonotypes and omits some of them. Of 100,000 to 150,000 clones listed, around 84% were seen once; the top ten hold 2.4%. This CDR3 is 17 amino acids long. CDR1 MGHRA and CDR2 YSYEKL come from the germline V gene. The ends were cut back, 0 bases at V and 5 bases at J, with 16 bases in the middle. The sample consisted of PBMCs or T cells enriched from blood (not recorded which). This clonotype originated in a man aged 35 to 55 with acute COVID-19. The rearrangement joins TRBV4-1 to TRBJ2-2; possible D gene TRBD2, 6 bases. CDR3 protein: CASSQDGTLSGTGELFF. CDR3 sequence (DNA): TGCGCCAGCAGCCAAGACGGGACTCTTTCCGGGACCGGGGAGCTGTTTTTT.